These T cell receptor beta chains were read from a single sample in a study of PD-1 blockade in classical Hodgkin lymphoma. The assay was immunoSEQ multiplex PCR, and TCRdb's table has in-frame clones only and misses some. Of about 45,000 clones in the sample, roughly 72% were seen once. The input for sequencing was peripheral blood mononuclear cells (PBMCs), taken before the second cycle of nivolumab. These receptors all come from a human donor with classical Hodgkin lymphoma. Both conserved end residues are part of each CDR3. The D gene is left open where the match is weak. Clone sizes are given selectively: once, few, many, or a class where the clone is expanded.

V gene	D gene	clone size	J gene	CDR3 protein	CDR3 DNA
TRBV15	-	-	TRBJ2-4	CATSREVEWGNIQYF	TGTGCCACCAGCAGAGAGGTGGAGTGGGGAAACATTCAGTACTTC
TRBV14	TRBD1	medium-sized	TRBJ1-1	CASRQGVRNTEAFF	TGTGCCAGCAGACAGGGGGTTCGAAACACTGAAGCTTTCTTT
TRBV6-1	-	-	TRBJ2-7	CASTSSEGRKYF	TGTGCCAGCACCTCCTCGGAGGGAAGGAAGTACTTC
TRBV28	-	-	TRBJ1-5	CASSLLRGVNQPQHF	TGTGCCAGCAGTTTATTAAGAGGGGTCAATCAGCCCCAGCATTTT
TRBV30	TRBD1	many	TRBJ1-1	CAWSEGTGLSEAFF	TGTGCCTGGAGTGAAGGGACAGGACTGTCTGAAGCTTTCTTT
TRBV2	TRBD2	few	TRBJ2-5	CASTSFLAGVQETQYF	TGTGCCAGCACCTCATTTCTAGCGGGGGTTCAAGAGACCCAGTACTTC
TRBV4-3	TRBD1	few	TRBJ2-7	CASSQGRFVTGGHYEQYF	TGCGCCAGCAGCCAAGGGCGGTTCGTGACAGGGGGTCACTACGAGCAGTACTTC
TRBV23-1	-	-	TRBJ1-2	CASTPTGGYTF	TGCGCCAGCACCCCAACTGGCGGCTACACCTTC
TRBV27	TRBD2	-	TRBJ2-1	CASSTPASGGKNEQFF	TGTGCCAGCAGTACCCCAGCTAGCGGGGGTAAGAATGAGCAGTTCTTC
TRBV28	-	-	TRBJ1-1	CASSFGRKAFF	TGTGCCAGCAGTTTTGGCCGGAAAGCTTTCTTT
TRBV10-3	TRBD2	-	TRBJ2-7	CATQLAGGVGYEQYF	TGTGCCACCCAACTAGCGGGAGGGGTCGGGTACGAGCAGTACTTC
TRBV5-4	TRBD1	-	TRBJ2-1	CASSINPRTGGKEQFF	TGTGCCAGCAGCATCAACCCCCGGACAGGGGGCAAGGAGCAGTTCTTC
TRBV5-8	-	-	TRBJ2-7	CASSLDPMVWGAEQYF	TGTGCCAGCAGCTTGGACCCTATGGTTTGGGGAGCCGAGCAGTACTTC
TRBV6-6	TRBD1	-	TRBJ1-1	CASSYSKAQGGTEAFF	TGTGCCAGCAGTTACTCGAAGGCTCAGGGGGGAACTGAAGCTTTCTTT
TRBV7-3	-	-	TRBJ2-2	CASSRLPLGGELFF	TGTGCCAGCAGCCGTTTGCCTTTGGGCGGGGAGCTGTTTTTT
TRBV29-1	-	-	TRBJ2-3	CSVELTGQGGTDTQYF	TGCAGCGTGGAACTGACAGGACAGGGAGGGACAGATACGCAGTATTTT
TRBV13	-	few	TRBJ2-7	CASSSNYEQYF	TGTGCCAGCAGCTCCAACTACGAGCAGTACTTC
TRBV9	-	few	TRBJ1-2	CASSVGAGGGNYGYTF	TGTGCCAGCAGCGTGGGTGCTGGCGGGGGGAACTATGGCTACACCTTC
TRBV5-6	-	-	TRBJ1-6	CASSIRQGRQKQDNSPLHF	TGTGCCAGCAGCATAAGGCAGGGCCGCCAAAAACAAGATAATTCACCCCTCCACTTT
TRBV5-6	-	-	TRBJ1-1	CASSLGTAGLAFF	TGTGCCAGCAGCTTAGGGACGGCGGGGCTAGCTTTCTTT
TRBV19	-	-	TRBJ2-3	CASSIGGTVGNTQYF	TGTGCCAGTAGTATAGGCGGGACAGTGGGGAATACGCAGTATTTT
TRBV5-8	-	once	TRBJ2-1	CASSLQGASYNEQFF	TGTGCCAGCAGCTTACAGGGAGCATCCTACAATGAGCAGTTCTTC
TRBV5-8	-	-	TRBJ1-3	CASSLDWTSGNTIYF	TGTGCCAGCAGCTTGGATTGGACCTCTGGAAACACCATATATTTT
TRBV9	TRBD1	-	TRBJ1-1	CASSHRRTGGTEAFF	TGTGCCAGCAGCCACCGGCGGACAGGGGGCACTGAAGCTTTCTTT
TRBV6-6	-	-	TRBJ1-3	CASSSPPAGNTIYF	TGTGCCAGCAGTTCCCCCCCCGCTGGAAACACCATATATTTT
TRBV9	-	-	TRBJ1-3	CASSPGAAASGNTIYF	TGTGCCAGCAGCCCGGGGGCTGCGGCCTCTGGAAACACCATATATTTT
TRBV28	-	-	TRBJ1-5	CASTSPRGGQPQHF	TGTGCCAGCACTTCCCCCAGGGGCGGTCAGCCCCAGCATTTT
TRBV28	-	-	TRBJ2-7	CASSLRQALGYEQYF	TGTGCCAGCAGTTTACGACAGGCCTTGGGCTACGAGCAGTACTTC
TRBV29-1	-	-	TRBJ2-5	CSAAVRETQYF	TGCAGCGCCGCCGTTAGGGAGACCCAGTACTTC
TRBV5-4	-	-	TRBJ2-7	CASSPGGAGSYEQYF	TGTGCCAGCAGCCCTGGGGGGGCGGGGTCCTACGAGCAGTACTTC
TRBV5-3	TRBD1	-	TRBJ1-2	CAGEGRDRPREEGYTF	TGTGCCGGAGAGGGCCGGGACAGGCCCCGGGAAGAGGGCTACACCTTC
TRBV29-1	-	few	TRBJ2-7	CSVEGQERDYEQYF	TGCAGCGTTGAAGGTCAGGAGCGCGACTACGAGCAGTACTTC
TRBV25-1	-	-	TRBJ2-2	CASRSPSANTGELFF	TGTGCCAGCAGATCACCCTCCGCGAATACCGGGGAGCTGTTTTTT
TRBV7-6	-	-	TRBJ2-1	CASSLDTGAYNEQFF	TGTGCCAGCAGCTTAGATACGGGGGCGTACAATGAGCAGTTCTTC
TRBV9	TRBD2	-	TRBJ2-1	CASSDRTSGTGNEQFF	TGTGCCAGCAGCGACAGGACTAGCGGTACGGGCAATGAGCAGTTCTTC
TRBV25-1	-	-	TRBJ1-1	CASSARGETEAFF	TGTGCCAGCAGTGCCAGGGGAGAAACTGAAGCTTTCTTT
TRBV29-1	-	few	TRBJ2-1	CSVEGRTYEQFF	TGCAGCGTTGAAGGCAGAACCTATGAGCAGTTCTTC
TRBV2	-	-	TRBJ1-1	CASIPLNTEAFF	TGTGCCAGCATTCCGCTGAACACTGAAGCTTTCTTT
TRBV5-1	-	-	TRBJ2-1	CASSLDTGQSFNEQFF	TGCGCCAGCAGCCTGGATACAGGGCAGAGTTTTAATGAGCAGTTCTTC
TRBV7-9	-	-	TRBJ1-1	CASSPVSSNTEAFF	TGTGCCAGCAGCCCAGTGTCCTCGAACACTGAAGCTTTCTTT
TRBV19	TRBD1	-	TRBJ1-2	CASSFSGTGSDLSHTF	TGTGCCAGTAGTTTCTCCGGGACAGGGTCCGATTTATCCCACACCTTC
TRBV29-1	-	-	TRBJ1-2	CSVLKQKTRDGYTF	TGCAGCGTCCTTAAACAGAAGACTAGAGATGGCTACACCTTC
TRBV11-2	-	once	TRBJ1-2	CASSLLGSNYGYTF	TGTGCCAGCAGCTTACTCGGGTCTAACTATGGCTACACCTTC